This is a list of T cell receptor beta chains from one sample in a study of CD8+CD57+ T cells in acquired aplastic anemia. TCRdb re-called the reads with MiXCR, one entry per CDR3 protein. The sample gives more than 100,000 distinct CDR3 sequences, 40% to 60% of which show up once; about 2.7% is in the top ten. Material for sequencing was sorted CD4+, CD8+, or CD8+CD57+ T cells (not recorded which) from PBMCs. The receptors here all came from a human donor in good health, serving as a control. Both conserved end residues are part of each CDR3. Fields, in order: clone size, J gene, V gene, CDR3 length, D gene, CDR3 protein, CDR3 DNA. A D gene is named only where the DNA matches it firmly. Clone size appears in some rows only: once, few, many, or a class for an expanded clone.

>-|TRBJ2-3|TRBV19|16|TRBD2
CASSPRVSGGADTQYF
TGTGCCAGCAGCCCCCGTGTTAGCGGGGGGGCCGATACGCAGTATTTT
>-|TRBJ1-1|TRBV2|14|-
CASSFPSPGTEAFF
TGTGCCAGCAGTTTCCCCTCCCCGGGCACTGAAGCTTTCTTT
>-|TRBJ2-7|TRBV7-8|11|-
CASSLEHEQYF
TGTGCCAGCAGCTTAGAACACGAGCAGTACTTC
>many|TRBJ2-1|TRBV20-1|16|-
CSAPRGGAGGWNEQFF
TGCAGTGCTCCACGTGGGGGGGCAGGGGGCTGGAATGAGCAGTTCTTC
>many|TRBJ2-3|TRBV20-1|15|-
CSARSRGEFGDTQYF
TGCAGTGCTAGGAGCAGGGGAGAGTTCGGAGATACGCAGTATTTT
>-|TRBJ1-5|TRBV7-9|15|-
CASSPDSLAGQPQHF
TGTGCCAGCAGCCCCGACAGCCTGGCAGGTCAGCCCCAGCATTTT
>many|TRBJ1-2|TRBV4-3|13|-
CASSQDKKYGYTF
TGCGCCAGCAGCCAAGATAAGAAATATGGCTACACCTTC
>-|TRBJ2-7|TRBV19|18|TRBD1
CASSIVSTGTGGSYEQYF
TGTGCCAGTAGTATAGTCTCCACCGGGACAGGGGGCTCCTACGAGCAGTACTTC
>-|TRBJ2-3|TRBV27|16|TRBD1
CASSLERGPGMDTQCF
TGTGCCAGCAGTCTGGAGAGGGGGCCAGGGATGGATACGCAGTGTTTT
>-|TRBJ2-1|TRBV2|11|TRBD1
CASSINRGQFF
TGTGCCAGCAGTATTAACAGGGGGCAGTTCTTC
>-|TRBJ2-3|TRBV3-1|14|-
CASSQFTGTDTQYF
TGCGCCAGCAGCCAATTTACAGGCACAGATACGCAGTATTTT
>-|TRBJ1-1|TRBV19|15|TRBD1
CASSILTGLNTEAFF
TGTGCCAGTAGTATTCTGACAGGGTTGAACACTGAAGCTTTCTTT
>many|TRBJ1-5|TRBV19|12|-
CASSFFNQPQHF
TGTGCCAGTAGTTTCTTCAATCAGCCCCAGCATTTT
>many|TRBJ2-3|TRBV12-3/TRBV12-4|13|-
CASSSPGVKTQYF
TGTGCCAGCAGTTCTCCAGGGGTTAAAACGCAGTATTTT
>-|TRBJ2-5|TRBV11-3|14|TRBD1
CASSFTGGAETQYF
TGTGCCAGCAGTTTCACAGGGGGCGCAGAGACCCAGTACTTC
>-|TRBJ2-7|TRBV20-1|12|-
CSGVRGPYEQYF
TGCAGTGGAGTTCGGGGACCCTACGAGCAGTACTTC
>-|TRBJ2-7|TRBV7-3|16|TRBD1
CASSIAGTGSAYEQYF
TGTGCCAGCAGCATTGCCGGGACAGGGTCGGCCTACGAGCAGTACTTC
>many|TRBJ2-7|TRBV12-3/TRBV12-4|14|-
CASSPSSTLYEQYF
TGTGCCAGCAGCCCCTCGTCCACTCTATACGAGCAGTACTTC
>once|TRBJ2-1|TRBV20-1|15|-
CSAPLAPWENNEQFF
TGCAGTGCTCCATTGGCACCGTGGGAAAACAATGAGCAGTTCTTC
>-|TRBJ1-2|TRBV7-3|18|TRBD1
CASSPLHRGTGPNYGYTF
TGTGCCAGCAGCCCCCTTCACCGGGGGACAGGTCCTAACTATGGCTACACCTTC
>few|TRBJ2-1|TRBV2|17|TRBD1
CASSPLGGQGNFNEQFF
TGTGCCAGCAGCCCCCTGGGGGGACAGGGTAATTTCAATGAGCAGTTCTTC
>-|TRBJ1-6|TRBV15|15|-
CATSRGQGLDSPLHF
TGTGCCACCAGCAGAGGGCAGGGCTTGGACTCACCCCTCCACTTT
>-|TRBJ2-1|TRBV12-5|12|-
CAPGCEGNEQFF
TGTGCTCCGGGGTGTGAGGGCAATGAGCAGTTCTTC
>-|TRBJ2-1|TRBV10-1|14|-
CASSGSRTYNEQFF
TGCGCCAGCAGTGGGAGCAGGACCTACAATGAGCAGTTCTTC
>many|TRBJ1-2|TRBV5-1|15|-
CASSLDPGMDYGYTF
TGCGCCAGCAGCTTGGACCCTGGTATGGACTATGGCTACACCTTC
>many|TRBJ2-4|TRBV3-1|14|-
CASSQRTDKNIQYF
TGTGCCAGCAGCCAACGGACGGACAAAAACATTCAGTACTTC
>-|TRBJ1-2|TRBV29-1|19|-
CSVEERGTLTAGSGHGYTF
TGCAGCGTTGAAGAAAGAGGGACCTTGACAGCAGGGTCCGGGCATGGCTACACCTTC
>few|TRBJ2-3|TRBV7-2|18|TRBD2
CASSLVLAGGRSADTQYF
TGTGCCAGCAGCTTAGTGCTAGCGGGGGGGCGTAGCGCAGATACGCAGTATTTT
>many|TRBJ1-1|TRBV2|13|-
CASSEEVAAEAFF
TGTGCCAGCAGTGAAGAGGTCGCAGCTGAAGCTTTCTTT
>many|TRBJ1-2|TRBV4-1|15|TRBD1
CASSQGTGTNYGYTF
TGCGCCAGCAGCCAAGGGACAGGGACTAACTATGGCTACACCTTC